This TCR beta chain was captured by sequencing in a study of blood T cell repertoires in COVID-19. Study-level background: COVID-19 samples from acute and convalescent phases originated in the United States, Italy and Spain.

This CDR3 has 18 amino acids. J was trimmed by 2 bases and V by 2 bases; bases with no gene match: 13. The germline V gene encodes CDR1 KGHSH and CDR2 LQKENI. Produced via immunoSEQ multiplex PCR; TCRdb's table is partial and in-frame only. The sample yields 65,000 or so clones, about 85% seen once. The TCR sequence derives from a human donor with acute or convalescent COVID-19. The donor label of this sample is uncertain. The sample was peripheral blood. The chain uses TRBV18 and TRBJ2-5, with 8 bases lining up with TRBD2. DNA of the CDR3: TGTGCCAGCTCACCAACCGTGGCGACTAGCGACCAACAAGAGACCCAGTACTTC. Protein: CASSPTVATSDQQETQYF.